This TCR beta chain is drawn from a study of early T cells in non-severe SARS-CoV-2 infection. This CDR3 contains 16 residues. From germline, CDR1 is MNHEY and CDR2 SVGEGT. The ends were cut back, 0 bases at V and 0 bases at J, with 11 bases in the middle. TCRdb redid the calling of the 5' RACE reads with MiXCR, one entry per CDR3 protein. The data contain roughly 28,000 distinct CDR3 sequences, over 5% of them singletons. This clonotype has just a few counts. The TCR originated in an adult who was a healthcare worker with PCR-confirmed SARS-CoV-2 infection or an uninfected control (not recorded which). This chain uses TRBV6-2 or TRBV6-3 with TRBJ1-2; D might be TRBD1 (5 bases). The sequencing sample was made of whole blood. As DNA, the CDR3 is TGTGCCAGCAGTTACTCAGCGGGGGAAGCTAACTATGGCTACACCTTC. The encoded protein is CASSYSAGEANYGYTF.